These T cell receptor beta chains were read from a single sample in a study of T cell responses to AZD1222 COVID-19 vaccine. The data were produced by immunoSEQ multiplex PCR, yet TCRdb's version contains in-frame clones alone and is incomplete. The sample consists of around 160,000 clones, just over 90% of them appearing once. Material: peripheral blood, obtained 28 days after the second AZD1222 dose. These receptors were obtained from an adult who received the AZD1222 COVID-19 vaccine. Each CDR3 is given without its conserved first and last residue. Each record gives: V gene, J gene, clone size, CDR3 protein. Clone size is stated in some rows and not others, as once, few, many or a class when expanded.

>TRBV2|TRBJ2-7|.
ASSGQGARYEQY
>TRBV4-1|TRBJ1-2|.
ASSQEVGGYSHGYT
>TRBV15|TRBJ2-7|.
ATSRERSAAGVYEQY
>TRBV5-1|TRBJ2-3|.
ASSSGLAGTNTDTQY
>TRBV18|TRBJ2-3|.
ASSETLLGSDTQY
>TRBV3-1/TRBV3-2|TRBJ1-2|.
ASSQDARDYGYT
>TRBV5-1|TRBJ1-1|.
ASSLDPGGSNTEAF
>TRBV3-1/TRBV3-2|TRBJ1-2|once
ASSLPPGRGHGYT
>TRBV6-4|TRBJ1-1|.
ASSDSGEDGTEAF
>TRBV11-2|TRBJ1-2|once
ASSLAGQGVGGYT
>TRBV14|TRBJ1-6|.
ASSQLDRFYSPLH
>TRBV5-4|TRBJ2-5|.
ASSPGRIQETQY
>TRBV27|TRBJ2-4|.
ASSRRGSENIQY
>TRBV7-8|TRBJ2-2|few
ASSLLAGGRSGELF
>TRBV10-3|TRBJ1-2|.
AISEGPRRPYGYT
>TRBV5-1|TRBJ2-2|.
ASDQGNANTGELF
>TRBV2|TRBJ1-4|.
ASSAGQGNEKLF
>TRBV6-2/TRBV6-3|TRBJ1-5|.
ASSTRGGAQPQH
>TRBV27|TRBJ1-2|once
ASSRNTLGRMNYGYT
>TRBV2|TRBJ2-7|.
ASSVIGTGGSYEQY
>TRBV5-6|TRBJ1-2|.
ASSLDGDDGYT
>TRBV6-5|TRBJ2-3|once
ASSFPPDTQY
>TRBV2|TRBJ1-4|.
ASSGRSNEKLF
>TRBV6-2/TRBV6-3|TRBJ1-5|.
ASSFRELGNQPQH
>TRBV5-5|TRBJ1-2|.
ASSPRDRGPNYGYT
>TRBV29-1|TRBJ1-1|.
SSTVNTEAF
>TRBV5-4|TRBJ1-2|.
ASSFGPPYGYT
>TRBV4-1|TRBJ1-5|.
ASSQEIGGDLQPQH
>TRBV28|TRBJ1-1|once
ASAPGNLENTEAF
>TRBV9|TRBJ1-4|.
ASSLDGGGSGKLF
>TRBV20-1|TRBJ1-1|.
SASPEMNTEAF
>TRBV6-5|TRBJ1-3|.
ASRSGGVAGNTIY
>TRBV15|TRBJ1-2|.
ATSRVRGQRVT
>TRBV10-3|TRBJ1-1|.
AISEFGYLNTEAF
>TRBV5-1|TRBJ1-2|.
ASSLGRYGYT
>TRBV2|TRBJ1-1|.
ASSQQGNTEAF
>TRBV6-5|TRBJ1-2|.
ASSYWQGSGGYT
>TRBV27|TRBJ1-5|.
ASSLSGAINQPQH
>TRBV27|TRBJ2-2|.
ASSLPGTGGNTGELF
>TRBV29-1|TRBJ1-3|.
SVEAGAGNTIY
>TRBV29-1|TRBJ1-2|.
SVERDRRGDGYT
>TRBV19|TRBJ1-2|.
ASSIWRGQGRNGYT
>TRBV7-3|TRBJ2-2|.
ASSLMAGHGGELF
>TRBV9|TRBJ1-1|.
ASSRTPNTEAF
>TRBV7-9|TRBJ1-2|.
ASSPIRSPNYGYT
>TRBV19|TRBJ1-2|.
ASSDPGQGRHGYT
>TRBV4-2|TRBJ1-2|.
ASSQDGDYGYT
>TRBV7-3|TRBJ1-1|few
ASSLTGNTEAF
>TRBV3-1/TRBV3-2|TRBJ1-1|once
ASSQTGLGTEAF
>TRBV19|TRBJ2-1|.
ASSIDPPIGYGNEQF
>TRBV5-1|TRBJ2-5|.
ASSRTGGETQY
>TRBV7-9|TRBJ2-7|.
ASSLGLGYEQY
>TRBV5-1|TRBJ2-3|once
ASSFSDDTQY
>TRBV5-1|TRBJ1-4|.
ASSATATNEKLF
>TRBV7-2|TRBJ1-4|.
ASSPRQGKTEKLF
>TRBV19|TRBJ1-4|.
ASSDGGAGPNNEKLF
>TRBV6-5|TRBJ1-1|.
SARGQSLTEAF